This T cell receptor beta chain originates from a study of early T cells in non-severe SARS-CoV-2 infection. Turning to the study itself: Bulk RNA taken from unsorted whole blood was sequenced, leaving chains unpaired.

This clonotype was counted many times. Its antigen is still unknown. Germline CDR1 is SGHDN and CDR2 is FVKESK. The CDR3 has 15 residues. Germline trimming cut 4 bases from V and 5 bases from J; bases unmatched to any gene: 8. Findings of the study overall: Private and CD4 specificities were missed by VDJdb matching, which favored anti-spike CD8 responses.

In the library, individual cDNA molecules carried attached unique molecular identifiers. Each CDR3 protein gets one entry after TCRdb re-called the 5' RACE reads with MiXCR. This table has tens of thousands of distinct CDR3 sequences, around 4.5% appearing once. Source material: whole blood. The clonotype comes from an adult who was a healthcare worker with PCR-confirmed SARS-CoV-2 infection or an uninfected control (not recorded which). The chain combines TRBV14 with TRBJ2-3, with 8 positions matching TRBD2. The CDR3, as DNA: TGTGCCAGCAGCCCCATAGGACTAGCAGGAGATACGCAGTATTTT. Encoded protein: CASSPIGLAGDTQYF.